What follows are 25 T cell receptor beta chains derived from one specimen sequenced in a study of OX40 agonist ivuxolimab in advanced cancers. Clones were sequenced by immunoSEQ multiplex PCR, and TCRdb holds only the in-frame ones, with some missing. The sample yields tens of thousands of clones, about 89% seen once. Source: CD4+ or CD8+ T cells sorted from blood, taken in a trial of the OX40 agonist ivuxolimab. The receptors shown here come from an adult with an advanced solid tumor such as melanoma, head and neck, liver or kidney cancer.

This sequence joins TRBV4-1 and TRBJ1-2, with a possible D match to TRBD1 (6 bases). In germline, CDR1 is MGHRA, CDR2 YSYEKL. This CDR3 region has 15 residues. Trimming pared 4 bases from V and 0 bases from J, leaving 12 bases between. For the CDR3, the DNA is TGCGCCAGCAGCCCGGACAGAAACCCTAACTATGGCTACACCTTC. Protein sequence: CASSPDRNPNYGYTF.

J is TRBJ2-1 and V is TRBV5-1; 7 bases line up with TRBD2. Losses at the gene ends were 0 bases for V and 0 bases for J; bases not matched to a gene: 9. Germline CDR1 is SGHRS and CDR2 is YFSETQ. The CDR3 covers 18 residues. The CDR3 loop is CASSLEPSGSSSYNEQFF. The CDR3 nucleotides are TGCGCCAGCAGCTTGGAACCTAGCGGTTCTAGCTCCTACAATGAGCAGTTCTTC.

The chain links TRBV19 to TRBJ1-4; D perhaps matches TRBD1 (6 bases). CDR3 length equals 15 residues. The ends were cut back, 6 bases at V and 4 bases at J, with 15 bases in the middle. Germline assignment: CDR1 LNHDA and CDR2 SQIVND (reference sequence). In nucleotides, the CDR3 is TGTGCCAGTAGGGCTTCGGGACAAATTAATGAAAAACTGTTTTTT. As protein: CASRASGQINEKLFF.

The chain combines TRBV19 with TRBJ1-5; unclear D gene. Per germline, CDR1 LNHDA and CDR2 SQIVND (reference sequence). V dropped 3 bases and J dropped 4 bases, with 7 bases sitting between them. This CDR3 has 13 amino acids. The CDR3 here is CASSMPGNQPQHF. CDR3 bases: TGTGCCAGTAGTATGCCCGGGAATCAGCCCCAGCATTTT.

V gene TRBV5-4 combines with J gene TRBJ2-7; D unresolved. Trimming left V 3 bases short and J 1 base short, with 5 bases between. The CDR3 runs to 12 residues. Germline assignment: CDR1 SGHNT and CDR2 YYREEE (reference sequence). Written as DNA, the CDR3 is TGTGCCAGCAGCTATCTTTCCTACGAGCAGTACTTC. Its protein is CASSYLSYEQYF.

The chain carries TRBV9 and TRBJ2-7, with D unclear. The V and J ends lost 3 bases and 6 bases respectively, with 10 bases between them. CDR1 is SGDLS, CDR2 YYNGEE, per germline. CDR3 length equals 12 residues. The CDR3 protein is CASSEGFGEQYF. The CDR3 DNA follows: TGTGCCAGCAGCGAGGGCTTTGGCGAGCAGTACTTC.

The chain joins TRBV9 to TRBJ1-2, with D possibly TRBD1 on 5 matching bases. The V end was cut by 0 bases, the J end by 0 bases, with 21 bases between. Looked up from germline, CDR1 is SGDLS and CDR2 is YYNGEE. This CDR3 has 19 residues. The CDR3 loop reads CASSVAQETGTVTNYGYTF. CDR3 nucleotide sequence: TGTGCCAGCAGCGTAGCACAAGAAACCGGGACCGTGACTAACTATGGCTACACCTTC.

The chain employs TRBV7-8 and TRBJ2-7; TRBD1 matches at 10 bases. The length of the CDR3 is 17 residues. Germline V gene sequence: CDR1 SGHVS, CDR2 FQNEAQ. J was trimmed by 4 bases and V by 5 bases; bases with no gene match: 14. CDR3 in DNA: TGTGCCAGCAGCCCTCGGAGGGTGACAGGGGGCGCGTACGAGCAGTACTTC. Amino acids: CASSPRRVTGGAYEQYF.

The chain has TRBV4-3 and TRBJ2-7; D might be TRBD2 (6 bases). Germline CDR1 and CDR2: LGHNA and YSLEER. The CDR3 runs to 14 residues. The ends were cut back, 0 bases at V and 3 bases at J, with 9 bases in the middle. The CDR3 is CASSQEGTGYEQYF. The CDR3 bases are TGCGCCAGCAGCCAAGAGGGGACTGGCTACGAGCAGTACTTC.

The chain combines TRBV4-1 with TRBJ1-1; D may be TRBD1 (5 bases). Germline lookup yields CDR1 MGHRA and CDR2 YSYEKL. This CDR3 region has 15 residues. The germline V and J ends were trimmed by 0 bases and 1 base, with 9 bases remaining between them. The CDR3 nucleotides are TGCGCCAGCAGCCAAGACCCAGGGACGAACACTGAAGCTTTCTTT. Amino acid sequence: CASSQDPGTNTEAFF.

This clone has only one observation. V usage is TRBV10-3 and J usage is TRBJ2-7, with D tentatively TRBD1 (6 bases). V shed 2 bases and J shed 0 bases, with 17 bases lying between them. This CDR3 spans 17 amino acids. CDR1 ENHRY and CDR2 SYGVKD come from the germline V gene. The CDR3 region is CAISEPQEAGDSYEQYF. The CDR3 bases are TGTGCCATCAGTGAGCCGCAAGAGGCAGGGGACTCCTACGAGCAGTACTTC.

V gene TRBV15 combines with J gene TRBJ2-2; perhaps TRBD1 as D (5 bases). V was cut by 3 bases and J by 0 bases, with 8 bases left in between. Germline CDR1 and CDR2: LNHNV and YYDKDF (reference sequence). The CDR3 runs to 15 residues. The CDR3: CATSSRVANTGELFF. CDR3 DNA sequence: TGTGCCACCAGCAGCAGGGTCGCGAACACCGGGGAGCTGTTTTTT.

The V call is TRBV28, the J call TRBJ1-4; 7 bases match TRBD1. The CDR3 consists of 14 residues. The V gene's germline CDR1 is MDHEN and CDR2 SYDVKM. The V segment lost 6 bases and the J segment 10 bases; nucleotides outside the gene matches: 11. CDR3 coding DNA: TGTGCCAGCAGAGGGGGCGGTTTTACGGGAAAACTGTTTTTT. It codes for CASRGGGFTGKLFF.

In DNA form, the CDR3 reads TGTGCCATCCGAAACCAAGGGACAGGGGTGGACAATGAGCAGTTCTTC. Its translation: CAIRNQGTGVDNEQFF. The V call is TRBV7-9, the J call TRBJ2-1; the match to TRBD1 covers 10 bases. Germline V gene lookup returns CDR1 SEHNR and CDR2 FQNEAQ (reference sequence). Germline trimming cut 10 bases from V and 5 bases from J; bases unmatched to any gene: 14. The length of the CDR3 is 16 residues.

The V call is TRBV6-1, the J call TRBJ1-6; D is uncertain. The V and J ends lost 2 bases and 9 bases respectively, with 8 bases between them. The germline V gene encodes CDR1 MNHNS and CDR2 SASEGT. The CDR3 covers 13 residues. The CDR3 sequence: CASSETAVSPLHF. For the CDR3, the DNA is TGTGCCAGCAGTGAAACTGCCGTTTCACCCCTCCACTTT.

The chain carries TRBV27 and TRBJ2-7; 9 bases align to TRBD1. The CDR3 loop spans 14 amino acids. The ends lost 5 bases at V and 1 base at J; junction bases unmatched: 3. Germline CDR1 MNHEY, CDR2 SMNVEV (reference sequence). The CDR3 protein is CASSLGTGSYEQYF. For the CDR3, the DNA is TGTGCCAGCAGTCTGGGGACAGGGTCCTACGAGCAGTACTTC.

The chain combines TRBV7-9 with TRBJ1-1, with D maybe TRBD1 (5 bases). CDR3 length equals 14 residues. Trimming shortened V by 5 bases and J by 8 bases, and 18 bases separated the two germline ends. Germline V gene lookup returns CDR1 SEHNR and CDR2 FQNEAQ (reference sequence). CDR3 nucleotides: TGTGCCAGCAGCCAAAGTAACGCGGGGGTAGAAGCTTTCTTT. Its translation: CASSQSNAGVEAFF.

The gene calls are TRBV2 and TRBJ2-7; D is unresolved. The germline gives CDR1 SNHLY, CDR2 FYNNEI. This CDR3 region has 14 residues. The V end was cut by 2 bases, the J end by 1 base, with 9 bases between. CDR3 in amino acids: CASSEPRVSYEQYF. The CDR3 region has the DNA TGTGCCAGCAGTGAACCTCGGGTGTCCTACGAGCAGTACTTC.

The V and J genes are TRBV10-2 and TRBJ1-2, with 7 bases matching TRBD1. The CDR3 extends over 13 amino acids. J lost 5 bases, V lost 6 bases, and 6 bases had no gene match. Germline values: CDR1 WSHSY, CDR2 SAAADI. The chain's CDR3 is CASRAGQTYGYTF. The CDR3 DNA reads as TGCGCCAGCAGGGCGGGACAGACTTATGGCTACACCTTC.

This clone was counted only a few times. V and J are TRBV7-2 and TRBJ1-5; possibly TRBD1 for D (6 bases). Trimming shortened V by 1 base and J by 2 bases, and 9 bases separated the two germline ends. The CDR3 is 15 amino acids. The germline CDR1 and CDR2 sequences are SGHTA and FQGNSA. Here the CDR3 reads CASSLGYRGNQPQHF. CDR3 nucleotides: TGTGCCAGCAGCTTAGGATACAGGGGCAATCAGCCCCAGCATTTT. The variable domain in full, with the rest retrieved from reference TRBV7-2 and TRBJ1-5, is GAGVSQSPSNKVTEKGKDVELRCDPISGHTALYWYRQSLGQGLEFLIYFQGNSAPDKSGLPSDRFSAERTGGSVSTLTIQRTQQEDSAVYLCASSLGYRGNQPQHFGDGTRLSIL.

The rearrangement uses TRBV11-2 and TRBJ2-1; D could derive from TRBD1 or TRBD2 (5 bases each). This CDR3 comprises 19 residues. V dropped 8 bases and J dropped 0 bases, with 26 bases sitting between them. The germline gives CDR1 SGHAT, CDR2 FQNNGV. The CDR3 DNA sequence: TGTGCCAGCGGGGGACCCGCCAAAACAGCGGAGAGCTCCTACAATGAGCAGTTCTTC. Encoded protein: CASGGPAKTAESSYNEQFF.

The rearrangement links TRBV7-9 to TRBJ2-5; TRBD1 agrees at 11 bases. The germline V gene has CDR1 SEHNR and CDR2 FQNEAQ (reference sequence). This CDR3 comprises 13 residues. The ends lost 8 bases at V and 5 bases at J; junction bases unmatched: 4. The CDR3 DNA reads as TGTGCCAGCGGGACAGGGGGGTGGGAGACCCAGTACTTC. This translates into CASGTGGWETQYF. The full variable domain, its missing parts supplied by reference TRBV7-9 and TRBJ2-5, is DTGVSQNPRHKITKRGQNVTFRCDPISEHNRLYWYRQTLGQGPEFLTYFQNEAQLEKSRLLSDRFSAERPKGSFSTLEIQRTEQGDSAMYLCASGTGGWETQYFGPGTRLLVL.

The gene calls are TRBV29-1 and TRBJ1-1; tentatively, D is TRBD1 (5 bases). The V end was cut by 6 bases, the J end by 1 base, with 6 bases between. The CDR3 has 11 amino acids. CDR1 and CDR2 (germline): SQVTM, ANQGSEA. CDR3 bases: TGCAGCGTGACAGAGAACACTGAAGCTTTCTTT. It translates to CSVTENTEAFF.

The genes are TRBV2 and TRBJ2-7, with 14 bases fitting TRBD2. Germline V gene data show CDR1 as SNHLY and CDR2 as FYNNEI. J lost 6 bases, V lost 8 bases, and 3 bases had no gene match. The CDR3 has 13 residues. The CDR3 sequence is CASETSGRAEQYF. The CDR3 DNA reads as TGTGCCAGCGAGACTAGCGGGAGGGCCGAGCAGTACTTC.

The chain combines TRBV15 with TRBJ1-4; weak D call: TRBD1 (6 bases). Germline loops: CDR1 LNHNV, CDR2 YYDKDF (reference sequence). The CDR3 spans 15 residues. V lost 1 base and J lost 8, with 14 bases in between. The CDR3 loop reads CATSRVQGELEKLFF. Here the CDR3 DNA reads TGTGCCACCAGCAGAGTACAGGGTGAGCTAGAAAAACTGTTTTTT.